Following are 14 T cell receptor beta chains from one sample sequenced in a study of T cell changes during pregnancy in multiple sclerosis. Method: immunoSEQ multiplex PCR; TCRdb's copy keeps in-frame clones and lacks some. The sample has some 110,000 clones, about 94% seen once; the top ten hold about 1.5%. The material sequenced was peripheral blood, taken in the third trimester of pregnancy. These receptors all come from a female donor with multiple sclerosis, enrolled in a pregnancy study.

The V call is TRBV7-2, the J call TRBJ2-5; TRBD1 matches 7 bases. After removal of 5 bases from V and 1 base from J, the junction contained 4 bases not matched to a gene. The CDR3 extends over 14 amino acids. CDR1 is SGHTA, CDR2 FQGNSA, per germline. DNA for the CDR3: TGTGCCAGCAGCATCGGACAGGTCCAAGAGACCCAGTACTTC. This gives the protein CASSIGQVQETQYF.

V is TRBV18 and J is TRBJ2-7, with 7 bases fitting TRBD1. The CDR3 loop spans 13 amino acids. Trimming removed 3 bases from V and 7 bases from J; junction bases left unmatched: 6. CDR1 and CDR2 (germline): KGHSH, LQKENI. CDR3 loop: CASSPDRDVEQYF. The CDR3 nucleotides are TGTGCCAGCTCACCTGACAGGGATGTGGAGCAGTACTTC.

The V and J genes are TRBV19 and TRBJ2-5; tentative D call: TRBD1 (5 bases). The ends were cut back, 6 bases at V and 1 base at J, with 6 bases in the middle. Germline V lookup: CDR1 LNHDA, CDR2 SQIVND (reference sequence). CDR3 length: 12 amino acids. The CDR3 DNA reads TGTGCCAGTAGGCAGGGCCAAGAGACCCAGTACTTC. It specifies CASRQGQETQYF.

The chain couples TRBV5-6 to TRBJ1-4; D gene ambiguous. This CDR3 is built from 14 residues. Germline V CDR1 and CDR2: SGHDT, YYEEEE. The V gene lost 5 bases and the J gene lost 5 bases, with 13 bases spanning the gap. The CDR3 spells CASSPQRRNEKLFF. As DNA, the CDR3 is TGTGCCAGCAGTCCACAGAGGAGGAATGAAAAACTGTTTTTT.

The rearrangement uses TRBV7-9 and TRBJ2-1; 8 bases align to TRBD2. There are 14 residues in the CDR3. Per the germline V gene, CDR1 is SEHNR and CDR2 is FQNEAQ (reference sequence). V lost 5 bases and J lost 8; bases outside the gene matches: 8. Here the CDR3 DNA reads TGTGCCAGCAGCCGGGATAGCGGGAAAGATGAGCAGTTCTTC. Translation: CASSRDSGKDEQFF.

The chain is built from TRBV5-1 and TRBJ1-1; D is possibly TRBD1 (6 bases). Trimming removed 4 bases from V and 1 base from J, with 11 bases in between. In germline, CDR1 is SGHRS, CDR2 YFSETQ. The CDR3 consists of 14 residues. CDR3 loop: CASSPGTTNTEAFF. CDR3 nucleotide sequence: TGCGCCAGCAGCCCCGGGACAACGAACACTGAAGCTTTCTTT.

This chain connects TRBV18 to TRBJ1-1; D is unresolved. Trimming stripped 4 bases from V and 1 base from J, with 7 bases between. Germline V gene lookup returns CDR1 KGHSH and CDR2 LQKENI. CDR3 length equals 13 residues. The CDR3 sequence: CASSRTGNTEAFF. CDR3 bases: TGTGCCAGCTCACGAACGGGGAACACTGAAGCTTTCTTT.

V and J are TRBV5-1 and TRBJ2-3, with TRBD1 matching 7 bases. CDR3 length equals 13 residues. Germline V gene lookup returns CDR1 SGHRS and CDR2 YFSETQ. V was clipped by 3 bases and J by 9 bases; unmatched bases: 7. CDR3 DNA: TGCGCCAGCAGCTCGGGACAGTCGGACACGCAGTATTTT. Protein product: CASSSGQSDTQYF.

The rearrangement joins TRBV15 to TRBJ2-1; 9 bases are shared with TRBD2. Losses at the gene ends were 3 bases for V and 1 base for J; bases not matched to a gene: 1. The CDR3 is 15 amino acids. Germline V gene data show CDR1 as LNHNV and CDR2 as YYDKDF (reference sequence). The CDR3 bases are TGTGCCACCAGCAGTAGCGGGAGTTCCTACAATGAGCAGTTCTTC. This gives the protein CATSSSGSSYNEQFF.

This clone was seen only once. V gene TRBV4-1 combines with J gene TRBJ1-4; 9 bases agree with TRBD1. CDR3 length: 16 amino acids. J gave up 5 bases and V 1 base, and 5 bases lay outside the gene matches. Looked up from germline, CDR1 is MGHRA and CDR2 is YSYEKL. CDR3 in DNA: TGCGCCAGCAGCCAAGTGCCGGGGACAGGGAATGAAAAACTGTTTTTT. This codes for CASSQVPGTGNEKLFF.

This clone was observed a few times. This chain connects TRBV9 to TRBJ2-1; 9 positions match TRBD2. The germline gives CDR1 SGDLS, CDR2 YYNGEE. V lost 5 bases to trimming and J lost 8 bases; unmatched junction nucleotides: 8. This CDR3 is 14 amino acids long. For the CDR3, the DNA is TGTGCCAGCAGTTATAGCGGGAGTAGGGATGAGCAGTTCTTC. This encodes CASSYSGSRDEQFF.

The V and J genes are TRBV5-1 and TRBJ2-3; possible D gene TRBD1, 6 bases. V was cut by 1 base and J by 5 bases, with 17 bases left in between. This CDR3 comprises 16 residues. Germline V lookup: CDR1 SGHRS, CDR2 YFSETQ. In DNA, the CDR3 is TGCGCCAGCAGCTTGCTGGGGGACAAAGCACGAGATACGCAGTATTTT. The encoded protein is CASSLLGDKARDTQYF.

V is TRBV6-6 and J is TRBJ2-6, with D tentatively TRBD1 (6 bases). Germline values: CDR1 MNHNY, CDR2 SVGAGI (reference sequence). This CDR3 contains 16 residues. Deletions cut 5 bases from V and 4 bases from J, with 15 bases between. The CDR3 DNA sequence: TGTGCCAGCAGTCGGGACACTTCGTGGGGGGCCAACGTCCTGACTTTC. Its translation: CASSRDTSWGANVLTF.

CDR3 sequence reads: CASTSQGAETQYF. CDR3 in DNA: TGTGCCAGCACCTCACAGGGGGCAGAGACCCAGTACTTC. The V and J genes are TRBV5-4 and TRBJ2-5; 9 bases are a match to TRBD1. V was clipped by 6 bases and J by 4 bases; unmatched bases: 4. The V gene's germline CDR1 is SGHNT and CDR2 YYREEE (reference sequence). The CDR3 covers 13 residues.